The text below deals with one T cell receptor (beta chain). This entry is derived from a study of blood T cell repertoires in COVID-19. Study-level background: COVID-19 samples collected from the United States, Italy and Spain covered acute and convalescent phases. PBMCs, B-cell-depleted T cells, or T cells were the source of the cDNA or gDNA that made up the material.

Germline CDR1 reads KGHDR; CDR2 reads SFDVKD. The CDR3 covers 12 residues. Trimming stripped 7 bases from V and 5 bases from J, with 10 bases between. The authors' processing: Amplification of reference gene primers provided the estimated nucleated cell counts. Measured with immunoSEQ multiplex PCR; TCRdb has only the in-frame clones, and not every one. The D gene and trimming were derived from the DNA, and the V and J assignments and clone size from that table. Among under 95,000 clones listed, around 87% were seen once. The chain is built from TRBV24-1 and TRBJ2-5; D perhaps matches TRBD1 (6 bases). The clonotype was recovered from a human donor with acute or convalescent COVID-19. The donor label of this sample is uncertain. Source material: peripheral blood. The CDR3 here is CATRGQKETQYF. DNA of the CDR3: TGTGCCACCAGAGGACAGAAGGAGACCCAGTACTTC.